The 10 T cell receptor beta chains given below trace back to one sample, sequenced in a study of identifying expanded T cells in peripheral blood. Repertoires were generated with immunoSEQ multiplex PCR, while TCRdb's copy carries only in-frame clones and drops some. The data show about 94,000 clones, with roughly 86% seen just once and approximately 5% held by the top ten. The source material was blood. The receptor source for this set is a person aged 18-70 years in good health.

The V and J genes are TRBV7-6 and TRBJ2-1; 8 positions agree with TRBD2. With V trimmed by 1 base and J by 0 bases, 2 bases remained unmatched. Germline loops: CDR1 SGHVS, CDR2 FNYEAQ. The CDR3 consists of 16 residues. The CDR3 reads CASSLVAGSSYNEQFF. DNA of the CDR3: TGTGCCAGCAGCTTAGTAGCGGGGAGCTCCTACAATGAGCAGTTCTTC.

The rearrangement uses TRBV7-9 and TRBJ1-2; D uncertain. The CDR3 runs to 12 residues. The germline V gene has CDR1 SEHNR and CDR2 FQNEAQ (reference sequence). Trimming stripped 5 bases from V and 6 bases from J, with 10 bases between. CDR3 nucleotides: TGTGCCAGCAGCCTCTTGGGCGATGGCTACACCTTC. This translates into CASSLLGDGYTF.

The chain recombines TRBV18 with TRBJ1-1, with D unclear. Between the trimmed V and J ends, which lost 3 bases and 2 bases, there was a span of 10 bases. This CDR3 has 14 amino acids. Germline V gene lookup returns CDR1 KGHSH and CDR2 LQKENI. Here the CDR3 reads CASSPKASNTEAFF. CDR3 nucleotide sequence: TGTGCCAGCTCACCGAAGGCGTCAAACACTGAAGCTTTCTTT. Supplemented by reference TRBV18 and TRBJ1-1, the full variable domain reads NAGVMQNPRHLVRRRGQEARLRCSPMKGHSHVYWYRQLPEEGLKFMVYLQKENIIDESGMPKERFSAEFPKEGPSILRIQQVVRGDSAAYFCASSPKASNTEAFFGQGTRLTVV.

V and J are TRBV4-1 and TRBJ2-7; D may be TRBD2 (6 bases). V was pared by 3 bases and J by 1 base, with 7 bases between. From germline, CDR1 is MGHRA and CDR2 YSYEKL. The CDR3 runs to 13 residues. The CDR3 spells CASSQEGSYEQYF. CDR3 sequence (DNA): TGCGCCAGCAGCCAGGAGGGTTCCTACGAGCAGTACTTC.

This rearrangement joins TRBV19 to TRBJ1-1; D possibly corresponds to TRBD1 (5 bases). The germline gives CDR1 LNHDA, CDR2 SQIVND (reference sequence). This CDR3 comprises 12 residues. Trimming took off 7 bases at V and 7 bases at J, with 13 bases between the two ends. DNA for the CDR3: TGTGCCAGTATGTTCAGGGCTGATGAAGCTTTCTTT. This gives the protein CASMFRADEAFF.

The chain recombines TRBV4-1 with TRBJ1-5; D is ambiguous. The V end lost 2 bases, the J end lost 0 bases, and 11 bases lay between the germline ends. The germline gives CDR1 MGHRA, CDR2 YSYEKL. CDR3 length: 16 residues. The DNA for the CDR3 is TGCGCCAGCAGCCAAACCCCCGGAGGTAGCAATCAGCCCCAGCATTTT. Translated, it gives CASSQTPGGSNQPQHF.

The rearrangement links TRBV7-3 to TRBJ2-1; 11 bases match TRBD1. Trimming at V came to 0 bases and at J to 6 bases, leaving 4 bases not matched to a gene. Germline loops: CDR1 SGHTA, CDR2 FQGTGA. CDR3 length: 16 amino acids. In DNA, the CDR3 is TGTGCCAGCAGCTTAACGCTTGGGACAGGGGGCAATGAGCAGTTCTTC. Residues: CASSLTLGTGGNEQFF.

This clone was picked up a small number of times. CDR3 coding DNA: TGTGCCAGCAGCCAAGATGTACTAGCGGGGGGAAATTACAATGAGCAGTTCTTC. As protein: CASSQDVLAGGNYNEQFF. This chain connects TRBV4-2 to TRBJ2-1, with 12 bases matching TRBD2. The CDR3 spans 18 residues. V lost 0 bases, J lost 4 bases, and 7 bases stayed unmatched. CDR1 and CDR2 (germline): LGHNA, YNFKEQ.

V and J are TRBV4-2 and TRBJ1-2; D uncertain. The CDR3 is made up of 15 amino acids. Germline loops: CDR1 LGHNA, CDR2 YNFKEQ. Trimming cost V 3 bases and J 5 bases, with 16 bases left between them. The CDR3 coding sequence is TGTGCCAGCAGCCAGACCCCCGAGGGAGGGTATGGCTACACCTTC. It codes for CASSQTPEGGYGYTF.

CDR3 amino acids: CASSNQWNEQFF. CDR3 DNA: TGCGCCAGCAGCAACCAGTGGAATGAGCAGTTCTTC. This sequence joins TRBV4-3 and TRBJ2-1; D is ambiguous. The CDR3 length is 12 residues. Germline lookup yields CDR1 LGHNA and CDR2 YSLEER. V was cut by 5 bases and J by 7 bases, with 9 bases left in between.